The clone carrying this T cell receptor (beta chain) has only one observation. This record belongs to a study of cytotoxic CD8 clonotypes in ibrutinib-treated CLL. Study at large: The study recorded mean values of approximately 260,000 productive templates and 94,082 productive rearrangements per sample.

TCRdb keeps only in-frame clones here, not all; method: immunoSEQ multiplex PCR. The repertoire consists of 90,000 to 95,000 clones, with roughly three quarters occurring once and the leading ten covering roughly 24%. The CDR3 is 17 residues long. V was pared by 0 bases and J by 4 bases, with 18 bases between. The chain uses TRBV5-3 and TRBJ2-3; D may be TRBD1 (6 bases). TRBV5-3 counts as an open reading frame of uncertain function. Sequencing was performed on PBMCs, taken after 24 months of ibrutinib treatment. The source is a human donor with chronic lymphocytic leukemia. CDR3 loop: CARSLEFEQGRADTQYF. The CDR3 DNA is TGTGCCAGAAGCTTGGAATTTGAACAGGGTCGCGCAGATACGCAGTATTTT.